This T cell receptor beta chain was profiled in a study of T-cell memory formation after mild COVID-19. General observations from the study: Among clones contracting day 15 to 85, CD4/CD8 was balanced, whereas later expanders leaned CD4+. CD4+ contracting clones were found mainly in CM and EM, and CD8+ ones in EMRA. Nothing confirmed that second-wave clones peaking on day 37 were specific for SARS-CoV-2.

MiXCR, applied by TCRdb to the 5' RACE reads, yields one record per CDR3 protein. Of 350,000 or so distinct CDR3 sequences in the sample, about 21% were seen once. The germline V and J ends were trimmed by 2 bases and 3 bases, with 11 bases remaining between them. The length of the CDR3 is 13 residues. The germline CDR1 and CDR2 sequences are DFQATT and SNEGSKA (reference sequence). Details on this clonotype: As yet, its antigen is unknown.

The chain carries TRBV20-1 and TRBJ2-7; D is possibly TRBD1 or TRBD2 (5 bases each). Sequencing was performed on PBMCs or a T cell subset sorted from them (not recorded which). This TCR came from an adult woman who had mild COVID-19 (a few samples of this study predate the infection). Cell type and time point are not known. The CDR3 spells CSARQGVGYEQYF. The CDR3 coding sequence is TGCAGTGCTAGACAGGGAGTGGGCTACGAGCAGTACTTC.